The sequence of this T cell receptor beta chain was determined in a study of blood T cell repertoires in COVID-19. Study-level information: The United States, Italy and Spain supplied acute and convalescent COVID-19 samples. The analysed material was cDNA or gDNA that came from T cells, B-cell-depleted T cells, or PBMCs.

CDR1 and CDR2 from the germline V gene are MNHEY and SVGEGT. This CDR3 has 17 amino acids. The germline V and J ends were trimmed by 2 bases and 1 base, with 12 bases remaining between them. In the original workflow: Amplification of reference gene primers provided the estimated nucleated cell counts. Only in-frame clones appear in the TCRdb table, and some are missing; sequencing was by immunoSEQ multiplex PCR. V and J calls and clone size come straight from that table; D and trimming were deduced from the DNA. The sample has some 220,000 clones, around 82% seen once; the top ten hold about 13%. This TCR was sampled from a human donor in a cohort sampled during active COVID-19. The V gene is TRBV6-2 or TRBV6-3, the J gene TRBJ1-6, with D hard to call. Sequenced sample: peripheral blood. The CDR3 sequence is CASSYGRGRSYNSPLHF. In DNA form, the CDR3 reads TGTGCCAGCAGTTACGGTCGGGGAAGATCCTATAATTCACCCCTCCACTTT.